The following is a TCR beta chain sequence with its context. Its antigen is not identified. This sample was taken from a study of early T cells in non-severe SARS-CoV-2 infection. Study in general: The study sequenced bulk RNA from unsorted whole blood, with chains unpaired.

Unique molecular identifiers were affixed to single, distinct cDNA molecules. TCRdb analysed the 5' RACE reads with MiXCR anew, one entry per CDR3 protein. The sample includes about 27,000 distinct CDR3 sequences, roughly 4% of them seen just once. CDR3 length equals 14 residues. Germline CDR1 reads SGHNT; CDR2 reads YYREEE (reference sequence). Trimming removed 4 bases at V and 0 bases at J, with 11 bases between. Study-wide findings and caveats: CD4 and private specificities were missed by VDJdb matching, which favored anti-spike CD8 responses.

The sequence derives from an adult who was a healthcare worker with PCR-confirmed SARS-CoV-2 infection or an uninfected control (not recorded which). Sample: whole blood. The chain joins TRBV5-4 to TRBJ2-7, with a tentative D call TRBD2 (5 bases). The CDR3 region has the DNA TGTGCCAGCAGCGCCGGGGTCAGCTCCTACGAGCAGTACTTC. This translates into CASSAGVSSYEQYF.